This T cell receptor (beta chain) was found in a study of post-analysis software for immune sequencing data. The CDR3 loop spans 15 amino acids. Per germline, CDR1 SGHTA and CDR2 FQGNSA. This clonotype was picked up many times. Its antigen is not known. At one of its ends the junction is not consistent with the germline gene, which may arise from a read error. Study-level results: Patients showed TRBV5-6, TRBV5-1 and TRBV20-1 among several TRBV segments more frequent than in controls.

Libraries were made from TCR beta cDNA, and they carried unique molecular identifiers. TCRdb re-called the PCR reads through MiXCR, storing one row per CDR3 protein. The table records some 690,000 distinct CDR3 sequences, 30% of them present only once. This receptor was obtained from a girl between 5 and 17 years old with multiple sclerosis. The J gene is TRBJ2-7, the V gene TRBV7-2, with TRBD2 identical over 14 bases. The source material was blood. CDR3 sequence reads: CASSQGLAGGYEQYF. CDR3 in DNA: TGCGCCAGCAGCCAAGGACTAGCGGGAGGCTACGAGCAGTACTTC.